This T cell receptor beta chain appears in the sequencing data of a study of blood T cell repertoires in COVID-19. Overall study context: The samples span acute and convalescent COVID-19 from the United States, Italy and Spain.

The CDR3 has 15 amino acids. The V gene end was trimmed by 5 bases and the J gene end by 5 bases; junction bases not matched to a gene: 9. The germline V gene has CDR1 PRHDT and CDR2 FYEKMQ (reference sequence). This clone was seen more than once but under ten times. The Seattle site enrolled patients during active infection and followed them longitudinally. In the original workflow: Amplified reference gene primers provided the basis for estimating nucleated cell counts. Profiling relied on immunoSEQ multiplex PCR, and the TCRdb table lists in-frame clones only, not all of them. That table gives V, J and clone size, and the DNA gave D and trimming. The profile shows 100,000 to 150,000 clones, around 76% of them singletons.

The sequencing input was peripheral blood. This sequence originates from a man older than 75 with COVID-19, enrolled during active disease. The rearrangement links TRBV13 to TRBJ2-3, with 8 nucleotides matching TRBD2. This CDR3 reads CASSPRDLAGDTQYF. The CDR3 DNA reads TGTGCCAGCAGCCCAAGGGATCTAGCGGGAGATACGCAGTATTTT.